This is a list of T cell receptor beta chains from one sample in a study of cytomegalovirus exposure and HLA in healthy donors. This table comes from immunoSEQ multiplex PCR, and its TCRdb copy is limited to in-frame clones, with some not included. Found here are about 89,000 clones, about 70% of them singletons; the top ten hold under 2.5%. The sequencing input was PBMCs. Receptor source: a man aged 25 to 40 in good health and CMV-seronegative. The CDR3 runs from the conserved cysteine through the conserved F or W. D genes are given only for firm matches. A row's size may be missing; if present it is once, few, many or a size class.

V	size	D	J	CDR3	DNA
TRBV10-2	-	TRBD2	TRBJ2-3	CASSDHGGDTQYF	TGCGCCAGCAGTGACCACGGGGGGGATACGCAGTATTTT
TRBV11-1	-	-	TRBJ2-3	CASSLEDSGGTQYF	TGTGCCAGCAGCTTAGAAGACTCTGGAGGAACGCAGTATTTT
TRBV11-2	-	-	TRBJ2-5	CASSLEGETQYF	TGTGCCAGCAGCTTGGAGGGAGAGACCCAGTACTTC
TRBV11-2	-	TRBD1	TRBJ1-4	CASSQDRDEKLFF	TGTGCCAGCAGCCAAGACAGGGACGAAAAACTGTTTTTT
TRBV4-1	once	TRBD1	TRBJ1-2	CASSLEGQGVSYGYTF	TGCGCCAGCAGCCTAGAGGGACAGGGGGTATCCTATGGCTACACCTTC
TRBV19	-	-	TRBJ2-7	CASSVDWEEYEQYF	TGTGCCAGTAGTGTGGATTGGGAGGAATACGAGCAGTACTTC
TRBV27	-	-	TRBJ1-5	CASSLYRENQPQHF	TGTGCCAGCAGTTTATACAGGGAAAATCAGCCCCAGCATTTT
TRBV27	-	-	TRBJ2-3	CASSGHSESTDTQYF	TGTGCCAGCAGTGGCCATTCAGAAAGCACAGATACGCAGTATTTT
TRBV27	once	TRBD2	TRBJ2-1	CASSPPFGGSYRNEQFF	TGTGCCAGCAGTCCGCCCTTCGGCGGGAGCTACCGCAATGAGCAGTTCTTC
TRBV7-8	-	-	TRBJ2-5	CASSLGGWAKGGETQYF	TGTGCCAGCAGCTTAGGAGGGTGGGCCAAGGGCGGGGAGACCCAGTACTTC
TRBV6-5	-	TRBD1	TRBJ1-1	CASSDRVGDTEAFF	TGTGCCAGCAGCGACAGGGTTGGGGACACTGAAGCTTTCTTT
TRBV27	once	-	TRBJ1-5	CASSLSGRDQPQHF	TGTGCCAGCAGTTTATCAGGGAGGGATCAGCCCCAGCATTTT
TRBV13	-	TRBD2	TRBJ2-7	CASSRTAGGPYEQYF	TGTGCCAGCAGCCGAACTGCGGGGGGGCCGTACGAGCAGTACTTC
TRBV12-5	-	TRBD2	TRBJ2-3	CASGSQGLDTDTQYF	TGTGCTAGTGGCTCCCAAGGACTAGACACAGATACGCAGTATTTT
TRBV2	-	-	TRBJ2-5	CASSYQETQYF	TGTGCCAGCAGCTACCAAGAGACCCAGTACTTC
TRBV4-2	few	-	TRBJ1-1	CASSQDQGLNTEAFF	TGTGCCAGCAGCCAAGATCAGGGGTTGAACACTGAAGCTTTCTTT
TRBV7-7	-	-	TRBJ1-1	CASSLASGTEAFF	TGTGCTAGCAGCTTAGCGAGCGGAACTGAAGCTTTCTTT
TRBV25-1	-	-	TRBJ2-1	CASSATGSPQFF	TGTGCCAGCAGTGCCACAGGCTCGCCCCAGTTCTTC
TRBV7-9	-	TRBD1	TRBJ1-1	CASSHGQGTMVTEAFF	TGTGCCAGCAGCCACGGACAGGGGACTATGGTAACTGAAGCTTTCTTT
TRBV27	-	-	TRBJ1-1	CASRSAGITEAFF	TGTGCCAGCAGGTCAGCGGGTATCACTGAAGCTTTCTTT
TRBV19	-	-	TRBJ1-1	CASSTTTGITEAFF	TGTGCCAGTAGTACCACCACAGGGATCACTGAAGCTTTCTTT
TRBV4-1	-	TRBD1	TRBJ1-1	CASSQEPGTGDTEAFF	TGCGCCAGCAGCCAAGAGCCCGGGACAGGGGATACTGAAGCTTTCTTT
TRBV2	-	-	TRBJ1-6	CASSSRDSPLHF	TGTGCCAGCAGTTCCAGGGATTCACCCCTCCACTTT